These 14 T cell receptor beta chains originate from one sample sequenced in a study of vaccination effects on CD4 cells after COVID-19 (dated by TCRdb to 2021 to 2024). To identify antigen-specific CD4+ T cell clonotypes by their expansion, the ViraFEST assay first stimulated PBMC with viral peptide pools and then applied TCR sequencing. After roughly 11 days of culture, CD4+ T cells were isolated with the EasySep CD4+ T cell isolation kit. Their antigens are not known. Libraries were prepared through the immunoSEQ multiplex PCR assay. The table was pulled from immuneACCESS by TCRdb, which kept in-frame rearrangements only. Such tables lose some clones; where checked, under half of the loss comes from unresolved V genes, and the rest has no known cause. The sample table shows 30,000 to 35,000 clones, and about 66% are seen once. The ten largest make up 25% to 30% of the sample. Sample: CD4+ T cells from PBMCs cultured with HCoV-229E spike peptides, taken before COVID-19 vaccination. The cell subset or site label for this specimen denotes: HCoV-229E spike overlapping peptide pool stimulation. The receptors come from a human donor who received a COVID-19 vaccine.

This clone was observed a handful of times. This rearrangement joins TRBV3-1 (or the pseudogene TRBV3-2) to TRBJ1-1; D call uncertain. This CDR3 region has 12 residues. Germline CDR1 LGHDT, CDR2 YNNKEL (reference sequence). V dropped 4 bases and J dropped 0 bases, with 3 bases sitting between them. CDR3 region: CASSLMNTEAFF. In nucleotides, the CDR3 is TGTGCCAGCAGCCTAATGAACACTGAAGCTTTCTTT.

This chain connects TRBV2 to TRBJ2-2, with D possibly being TRBD2 (7 bases). Germline V gene lookup returns CDR1 SNHLY and CDR2 FYNNEI. The CDR3 consists of 16 residues. The V end lost 8 bases, the J end lost 0 bases, and 16 bases lay between the germline ends. The CDR3 loop is CASGLRGGPNTGELFF. The CDR3, as DNA: TGTGCCAGCGGACTAAGGGGGGGCCCGAACACCGGGGAGCTGTTTTTT.

V usage is TRBV11-2 and J usage is TRBJ2-1; 13 bases map to TRBD2. The CDR3 runs to 15 residues. CDR1 is SGHAT, CDR2 FQNNGV, per germline. After removal of 3 bases from V and 9 bases from J, the junction contained 5 bases not matched to a gene. The CDR3, as DNA: TGTGCCAGCAGCTTCGGACTAGCGGGAGACCGTGAGCAGTTCTTC. It is translated as CASSFGLAGDREQFF.

The chain recombines TRBV19 with TRBJ1-1, with TRBD1 matching 8 bases. The germline gives CDR1 LNHDA, CDR2 SQIVND (reference sequence). This CDR3 comprises 16 residues. With 3 bases clipped from V and 0 bases from J, the junction kept 6 bases outside the gene matches. The CDR3, as DNA: TGTGCCAGTAGTATGAGGACAGGGAACATGAACACTGAAGCTTTCTTT. This codes for CASSMRTGNMNTEAFF.

This clone was observed a few times. This chain uses TRBV28 with TRBJ2-7, with D uncertain. The CDR3 spans 18 residues. Germline V CDR1 and CDR2: MDHEN, SYDVKM. Trimming removed 0 bases from V and 3 bases from J, with 21 bases in between. DNA of the CDR3: TGTGCCAGCAGTTTATGGGGGATCATGTCTCTGGGCTTCTACGAGCAGTACTTC. Protein: CASSLWGIMSLGFYEQYF.

The CDR3 reads CASTPGLNNSPLHF. DNA of the CDR3: TGTGCCAGCACACCGGGACTGAATAATTCACCCCTCCACTTT. This chain uses TRBV25-1 with TRBJ1-6; D is possibly TRBD1 (5 bases). CDR3 length: 14 residues. Trimming removed 7 bases at V and 5 bases at J, with 12 bases between. Germline V lookup: CDR1 MGHDK, CDR2 SYGVNS.

The chain joins TRBV28 to TRBJ1-6; the D is unclear. The CDR3 consists of 17 residues. V was shortened by 1 base and J by 4 bases, with 14 bases between the two germline ends. The V gene's germline CDR1 is MDHEN and CDR2 SYDVKM. The CDR3 DNA reads TGTGCCAGCAGTTTATTTACGGGGAGTGGGTATAATTCACCCCTCCACTTT. Translating gives CASSLFTGSGYNSPLHF.

This rearrangement joins TRBV19 to TRBJ2-3; either TRBD1 or TRBD2 may fit D (5 bases each). CDR1 is LNHDA and CDR2 is SQIVND in the germline V gene (reference sequence). This CDR3 is built from 15 residues. V dropped 6 bases and J dropped 6 bases, with 19 bases sitting between them. Here the CDR3 DNA reads TGTGCCAGTAGCAGTAAGGGGACCCGGGGCGATACGCAGTATTTT. This translates into CASSSKGTRGDTQYF.

The genes are TRBV6-5 and TRBJ1-6; D perhaps matches TRBD1 (6 bases). The ends were cut back, 1 base at V and 5 bases at J, with 12 bases in the middle. Germline CDR1 is MNHEY and CDR2 is SVGAGI. This CDR3 has 16 amino acids. The CDR3 DNA sequence: TGTGCCAGCAGTTACTTACAGGGCAGGGATAATTCACCCCTCCACTTT. This translates into CASSYLQGRDNSPLHF.

This clone was counted between two and nine times. The chain recombines TRBV5-1 with TRBJ2-3; TRBD2 matches 8 bases. V lost 3 bases to trimming and J lost 2 bases; unmatched junction nucleotides: 5. The CDR3 contains 15 residues. From germline, CDR1 is SGHRS and CDR2 YFSETQ. This CDR3 reads CASSSGLASTDTQYF. Written as DNA, the CDR3 is TGCGCCAGCAGCTCCGGACTAGCCTCCACAGATACGCAGTATTTT.

On this clone: A far larger clone lies a single base away; this is likely a read error. The rearrangement uses TRBV19 and TRBJ2-2; D may be TRBD1 or TRBD2 (5 bases each). This CDR3 is built from 15 residues. V was trimmed by 3 bases and J by 2 bases, leaving 10 bases between them. The germline gives CDR1 LNHDA, CDR2 SQIVND (reference sequence). CDR3 sequence reads: CASSMGTRNTGELFF. The CDR3 DNA is TGTGCCAGTAGTATGGGGACGAGAAACACCGGGGAGCTGTTTTTT.

V and J are TRBV2 and TRBJ2-1; D possibly corresponds to TRBD2 (6 bases). CDR3 length equals 17 residues. V lost 6 bases, J lost 0 bases, and 18 bases lay in between. CDR1 and CDR2 from the germline V gene are SNHLY and FYNNEI. The CDR3 here is CASRGGIAVSSYNEQFF. CDR3 sequence (DNA): TGTGCCAGCAGGGGGGGAATAGCCGTCAGCTCCTACAATGAGCAGTTCTTC.

V and J are TRBV28 and TRBJ1-2; the D gene is possibly TRBD1 (5 bases). The germline V gene encodes CDR1 MDHEN and CDR2 SYDVKM. The V and J ends lost 2 bases and 4 bases respectively, with 8 bases between them. The length of the CDR3 is 13 residues. CDR3 DNA sequence: TGTGCCAGCAGTTTAGAGGACACCTATGGCTACACCTTC. This sequence encodes CASSLEDTYGYTF.

On this clone itself: The junction departs from germline at one end; a sequencing error may be responsible. The V call is TRBV5-4, the J call TRBJ1-2; tentatively, D is TRBD1 (5 bases). The CDR3 spans 14 residues. Germline loops: CDR1 SGHNT, CDR2 YYREEE (reference sequence). CDR3 amino acids: CASTLRGEVKGYTF. Written as DNA, the CDR3 is TGTGCCAGCACCTTGCGGGGCGAGGTAAAGGGCTACACCTTC.